This T cell receptor (beta chain) originates from a study of relationships among human T cell subsets. General study points: Bead-based sorting did not rule out CD4+CD8+ double-positive cells. V, D, J usage, CDR3 length and N-additions were similar across seven subsets. Substantial CDR3 sharing among Th1, Th2 and regulatory cells suggested stochastic fate choice. Regulatory and Th2 subsets had few clones over 100 reads, unlike CD8+ cytotoxic cells.

V lost 3 bases and J 5 bases, leaving 12 bases between the germline ends. The germline CDR1 and CDR2 sequences are SGHTA and FQGTGA. The CDR3 is 14 residues long. Naive plus transitional T cells were isolated with anti-CD45RA microbeads from pooled CD4+ and CD8+ T cells. On this clonotype itself: Its antigen is still unknown.

From mRNA, alpha and beta CDR3 regions were amplified using semiquantitative ARM-PCR. In ARM-PCR, communal superprimers followed tagged nested gene-specific primers for exponential amplification. TCRdb reanalysed the multiplex PCR reads using MiXCR and keeps one entry per CDR3 protein. The table has roughly 7,400 distinct CDR3 sequences, almost 70% seen once. Sample: naive and transitional (CD45RA+) T cells sorted from blood. This TCR derives from a man in his forties in good health. The chain links TRBV7-3 to TRBJ2-3, with a weak D call TRBD2 (6 bases). In DNA, the CDR3 is TGTGCCAGCAGCTTTGGCGGGACGGGAGATACGCAGTATTTT. This codes for CASSFGGTGDTQYF. Full variable domain (outside the CDR3, taken from reference TRBV7-3 and TRBJ2-3): GAGVSQTPSNKVTEKGKYVELRCDPISGHTALYWYRQSLGQGPEFLIYFQGTGAADDSGLPNDRFFAVRPEGSVSTLKIQRTERGDSAVYLCASSFGGTGDTQYFGPGTRLTVL.